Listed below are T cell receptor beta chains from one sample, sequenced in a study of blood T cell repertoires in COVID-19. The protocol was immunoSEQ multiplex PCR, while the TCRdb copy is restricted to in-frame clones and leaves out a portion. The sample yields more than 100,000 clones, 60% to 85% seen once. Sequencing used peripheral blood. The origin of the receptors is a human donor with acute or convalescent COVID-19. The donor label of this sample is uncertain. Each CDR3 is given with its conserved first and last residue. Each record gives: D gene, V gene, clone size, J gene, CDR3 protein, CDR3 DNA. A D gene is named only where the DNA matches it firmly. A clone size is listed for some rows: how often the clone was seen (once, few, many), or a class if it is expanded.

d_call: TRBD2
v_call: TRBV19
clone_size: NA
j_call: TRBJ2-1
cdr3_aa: CASSVNSGGGYNEQFF
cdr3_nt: TGTGCCAGTAGTGTAAATAGCGGGGGAGGCTACAATGAGCAGTTCTTC

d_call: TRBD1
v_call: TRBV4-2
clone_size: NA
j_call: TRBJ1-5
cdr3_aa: CASSQDPGQFNQPQHF
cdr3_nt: TGTGCCAGCAGCCAAGATCCGGGACAGTTCAATCAGCCCCAGCATTTT

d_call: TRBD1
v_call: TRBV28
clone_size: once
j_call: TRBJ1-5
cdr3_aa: CASSLGTGYQPQHF
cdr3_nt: TGTGCCAGCAGTTTAGGGACAGGGTATCAGCCCCAGCATTTT

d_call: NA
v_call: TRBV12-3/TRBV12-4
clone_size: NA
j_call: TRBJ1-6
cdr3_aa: CASSFGDSPLHF
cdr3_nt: TGTGCCAGCAGTTTCGGGGATTCACCCCTCCACTTT

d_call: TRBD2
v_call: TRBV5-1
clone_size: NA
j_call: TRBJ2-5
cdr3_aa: CASSHRGLAGETQYF
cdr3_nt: TGCGCCAGCAGCCACCGGGGACTAGCGGGGGAGACCCAGTACTTC

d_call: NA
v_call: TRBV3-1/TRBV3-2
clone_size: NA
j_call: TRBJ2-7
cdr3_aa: CASSLGGPSYEQYF
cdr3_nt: TGTGCCAGCAGCCTCGGGGGGCCCTCCTACGAGCAGTACTTC

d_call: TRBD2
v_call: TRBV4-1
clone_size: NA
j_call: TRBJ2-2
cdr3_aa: CASSHVGLAGVLELFF
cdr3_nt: TGCGCCAGCAGCCATGTTGGACTAGCGGGGGTTCTTGAGCTGTTTTTT

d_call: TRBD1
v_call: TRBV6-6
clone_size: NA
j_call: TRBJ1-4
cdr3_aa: CASSYGTGEKLFF
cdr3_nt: TGTGCCAGCAGTTACGGGACAGGGGAAAAACTGTTTTTT

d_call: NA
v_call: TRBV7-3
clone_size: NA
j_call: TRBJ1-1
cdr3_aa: CASSLRGGSTEAFF
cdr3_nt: TGTGCCAGCAGCTTACGTGGGGGGAGCACTGAAGCTTTCTTT

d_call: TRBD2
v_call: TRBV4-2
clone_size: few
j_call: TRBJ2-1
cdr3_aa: CASSQVWPGLALNEQFF
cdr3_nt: TGTGCCAGCAGCCAAGTTTGGCCGGGACTAGCGCTCAATGAGCAGTTCTTC

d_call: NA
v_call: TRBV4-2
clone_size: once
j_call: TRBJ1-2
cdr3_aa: CASSVTGIANYGYTF
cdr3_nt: TGTGCCAGCAGCGTTACAGGGATAGCTAACTATGGCTACACCTTC

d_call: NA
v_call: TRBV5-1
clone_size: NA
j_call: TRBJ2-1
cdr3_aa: CASTVGGPHEQFF
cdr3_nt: TGCGCCAGCACCGTGGGGGGTCCTCATGAGCAGTTCTTC

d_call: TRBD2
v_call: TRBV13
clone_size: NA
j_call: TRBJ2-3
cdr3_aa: CASSLGRGGATDTQYF
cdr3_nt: TGTGCCAGCAGCTTAGGGCGCGGGGGGGCCACAGATACGCAGTATTTT

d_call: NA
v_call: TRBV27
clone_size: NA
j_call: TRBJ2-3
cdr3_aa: CASSLLDATDTQYF
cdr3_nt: TGTGCCAGCAGCTTGCTAGACGCAACAGATACGCAGTATTTT

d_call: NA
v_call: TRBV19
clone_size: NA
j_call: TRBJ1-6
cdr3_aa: CAAALSSYNSPLHF
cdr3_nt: TGTGCCGCCGCCCTGAGCTCCTATAATTCACCCCTCCACTTT

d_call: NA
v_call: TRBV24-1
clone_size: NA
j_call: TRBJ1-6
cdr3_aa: CATSVGGTNSPLHF
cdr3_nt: TGTGCCACCAGTGTCGGAGGTACTAATTCACCCCTCCACTTT

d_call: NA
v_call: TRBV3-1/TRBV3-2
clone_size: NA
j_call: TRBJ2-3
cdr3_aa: CASSQGGLRPGASTDTQYF
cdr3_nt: TGTGCCAGCAGCCAGGGGGGGCTGCGGCCAGGGGCTAGCACAGATACGCAGTATTTT

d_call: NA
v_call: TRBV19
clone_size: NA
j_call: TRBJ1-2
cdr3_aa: CASRETGLTYGYTF
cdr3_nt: TGTGCCAGTAGGGAGACAGGTTTGACCTATGGCTACACCTTC

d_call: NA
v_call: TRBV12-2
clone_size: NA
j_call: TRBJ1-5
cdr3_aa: CASRSGTCSNQPQHF
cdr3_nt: TGTGCAAGTCGCTCAGGGACATGTAGCAATCAGCCCCAGCATTTT

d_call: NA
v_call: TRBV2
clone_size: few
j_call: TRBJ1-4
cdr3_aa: CASRARAAWGSNEKLFF
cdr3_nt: TGTGCCAGCCGAGCCAGGGCCGCCTGGGGTTCTAATGAAAAACTGTTTTTT

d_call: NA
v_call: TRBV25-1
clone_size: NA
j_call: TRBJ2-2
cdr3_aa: CVSSARQYTGELFF
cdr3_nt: TGTGTCAGCAGTGCTCGACAGTACACCGGGGAGCTGTTTTTT

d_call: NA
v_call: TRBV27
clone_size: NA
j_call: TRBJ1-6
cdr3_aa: CASSPTRRNSPLHF
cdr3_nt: TGTGCCAGCAGTCCAACCCGGAGAAATTCACCCCTCCACTTT

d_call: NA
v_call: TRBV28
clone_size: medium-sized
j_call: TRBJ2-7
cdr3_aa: CASRARGSEQYF
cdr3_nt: TGTGCCAGCAGGGCGCGAGGGAGCGAGCAGTACTTC

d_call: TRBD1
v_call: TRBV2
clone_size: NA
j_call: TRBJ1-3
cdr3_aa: CASSGTGISSGNTIYF
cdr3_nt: TGTGCCAGCAGTGGGACAGGGATCTCCTCTGGAAACACCATATATTTT

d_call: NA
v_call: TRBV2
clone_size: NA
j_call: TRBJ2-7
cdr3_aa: CASYNRFTSYEQYF
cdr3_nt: TGTGCCAGTTACAACAGGTTTACCTCCTACGAGCAGTACTTC

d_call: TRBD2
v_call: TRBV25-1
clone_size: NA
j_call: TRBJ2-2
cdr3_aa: CASSEFARGGSTGELFF
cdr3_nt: TGTGCCAGCAGTGAATTCGCGCGGGGGGGAAGTACCGGGGAGCTGTTTTTT

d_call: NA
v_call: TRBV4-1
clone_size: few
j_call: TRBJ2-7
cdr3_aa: CASSQGTVQLREQYF
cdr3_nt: TGCGCCAGCAGCCAAGGGACAGTCCAGCTACGCGAGCAGTACTTC

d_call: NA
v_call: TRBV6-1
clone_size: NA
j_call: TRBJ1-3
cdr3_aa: CASSEAFRGSGNTIYF
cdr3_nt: TGTGCCAGCAGTGAAGCATTTCGGGGATCTGGAAACACCATATATTTT

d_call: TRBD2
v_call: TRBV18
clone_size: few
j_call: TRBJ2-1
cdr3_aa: CASSPWDSGGSVNEQFF
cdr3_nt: TGTGCCAGCTCACCTTGGGATAGCGGGGGTTCCGTCAATGAGCAGTTCTTC

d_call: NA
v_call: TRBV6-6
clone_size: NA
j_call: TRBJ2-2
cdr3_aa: CASSYRRGNTGELFF
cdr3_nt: TGTGCCAGCAGTTACCGGAGGGGGAACACCGGGGAGCTGTTTTTT

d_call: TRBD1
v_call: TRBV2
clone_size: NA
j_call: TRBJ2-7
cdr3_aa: CASSFNRGSSEQYF
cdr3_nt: TGTGCCAGCAGTTTTAACAGGGGTTCTAGCGAGCAGTACTTC

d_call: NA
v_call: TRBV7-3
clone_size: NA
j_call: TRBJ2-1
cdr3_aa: CASSLSLGDEQFF
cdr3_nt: TGTGCCAGCAGCTTAAGCCTCGGGGATGAGCAGTTCTTC

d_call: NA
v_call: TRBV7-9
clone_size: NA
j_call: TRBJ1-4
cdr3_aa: CASSLGATTNEKLFF
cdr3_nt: TGTGCCAGCAGCTTAGGAGCTACAACTAATGAAAAACTGTTTTTT

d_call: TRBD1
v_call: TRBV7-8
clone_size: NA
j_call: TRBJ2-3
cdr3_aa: CASSLTRTGGRADTQYF
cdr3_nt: TGTGCCAGCAGCTTGACGAGAACAGGGGGCCGCGCAGATACGCAGTATTTT

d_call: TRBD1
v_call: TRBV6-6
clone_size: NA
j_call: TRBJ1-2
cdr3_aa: CASSYSSTGGVGYTF
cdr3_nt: TGTGCCAGCAGTTACTCGTCGACAGGGGGCGTTGGCTACACCTTC